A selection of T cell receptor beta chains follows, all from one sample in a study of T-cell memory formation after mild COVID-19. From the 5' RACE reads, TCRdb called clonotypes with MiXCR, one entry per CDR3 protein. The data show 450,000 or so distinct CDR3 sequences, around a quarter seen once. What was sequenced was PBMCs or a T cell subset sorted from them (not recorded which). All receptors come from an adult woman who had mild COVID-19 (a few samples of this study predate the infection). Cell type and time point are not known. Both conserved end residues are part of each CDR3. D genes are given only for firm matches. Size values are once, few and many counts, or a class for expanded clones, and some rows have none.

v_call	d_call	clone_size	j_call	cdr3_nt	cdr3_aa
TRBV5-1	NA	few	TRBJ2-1	TGCGCCAGCAGCTTGAGCCAGATTGAGCAGTTCTTC	CASSLSQIEQFF
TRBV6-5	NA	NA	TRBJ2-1	TGTGCCAGCAGTTACCGACTCCCCTACAATGAGCAGTTCTTC	CASSYRLPYNEQFF
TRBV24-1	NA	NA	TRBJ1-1	TGTGCCACCAGTGATTTTCTGAACACTGAAGCTTTCTTT	CATSDFLNTEAFF
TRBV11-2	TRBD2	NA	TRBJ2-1	TGTGCCAGCAGCTACGGTTCTAGCGGGAGAATCTTCAATGAGCAGTTCTTC	CASSYGSSGRIFNEQFF
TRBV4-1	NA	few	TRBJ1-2	TGCGCCAGCAGCCAAGACCCACAGCCCCTCTATGGCTACACCTTC	CASSQDPQPLYGYTF
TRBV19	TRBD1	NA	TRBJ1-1	TGTGCCAGTAGTGTGGGGACAGGGAGCACTGAAGCTTTCTTT	CASSVGTGSTEAFF
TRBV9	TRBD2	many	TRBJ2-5	TGTGCCAGCAGCGTCGGGACTACGCCAGCAGAGACCCAGTACTTC	CASSVGTTPAETQYF
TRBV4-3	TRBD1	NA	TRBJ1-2	TGCGCCAGCAGCCAAGATCCCCAGGGGGAGTATGGCTACACCTTC	CASSQDPQGEYGYTF
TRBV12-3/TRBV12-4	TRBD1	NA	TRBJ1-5	TGTGCCAGCAGTTCTAGCTCGGCAGGGGGTAGCAATCAGCCCCAGCATTTT	CASSSSSAGGSNQPQHF
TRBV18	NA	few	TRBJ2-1	TGTGCCAGCTCACCACGAACAACCGAGCACAATGAGCAGTTCTTC	CASSPRTTEHNEQFF
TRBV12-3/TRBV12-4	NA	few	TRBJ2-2	TGTGCCAGCAGTTTAATGGACGGGGAGCTGTTTTTT	CASSLMDGELFF
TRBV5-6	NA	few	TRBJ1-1	TGTGCCAGCAGCTGGGACGGTGAAGCTTTCTTT	CASSWDGEAFF
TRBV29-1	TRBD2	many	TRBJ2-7	TGCAGCGTTGTGGTAGCGGGAGGTCTGAAAGAGTACTTC	CSVVVAGGLKEYF
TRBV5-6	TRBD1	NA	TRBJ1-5	TGTGCCAGCAGCGCCGACAGGGGAAGAAGCAATCAGCCCCAGCATTTT	CASSADRGRSNQPQHF
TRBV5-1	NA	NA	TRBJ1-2	TGCGCCAGCAGCCCTGTGGTAGTAACTAACTATGGCTACACCTTC	CASSPVVVTNYGYTF
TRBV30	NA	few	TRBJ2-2	TGTGCCTGGAGAATCCCAGGGACCACCGGGGAGCTGTTTTTT	CAWRIPGTTGELFF
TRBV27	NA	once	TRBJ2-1	TGTGCCAGCAGGGGTGAGAGCTCCTACAATGAGCAGTTCTTC	CASRGESSYNEQFF
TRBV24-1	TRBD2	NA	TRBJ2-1	TGTGCCACCAGTGACCCTAGCGGGGGGGCTCGTGAGCAGTTCTTC	CATSDPSGGAREQFF